The 27 T cell receptor beta chains reported below all come from one sample, sequenced in a study of HIV-infected patients and healthy controls. No cell fractionation was done, so the repertoire covers all unsorted peripheral blood T cells. About 480 ng RNA was reverse transcribed with alpha and beta constant-region primers. Alpha and beta chain libraries were made separately by chain-specific third strand synthesis with multiplexing indices. TCRdb independently ran MiXCR on the 5' RACE reads; one entry per CDR3 protein. Here the sample spans about 19,000 distinct CDR3 sequences, roughly 8.9% being singletons. Sequencing input: blood. These receptors originate from an adult in good health.

This clonotype came up many times. The rearrangement uses TRBV7-9 and TRBJ1-2, with 7 bases identical to TRBD1. CDR3 length equals 11 residues. CDR1 and CDR2 (germline): SEHNR, FQNEAQ (reference sequence). J gave up 6 bases and V 5 bases, and 0 bases lay outside the gene matches. This chain's CDR3 is CASSTGDGYTF. CDR3 DNA: TGTGCCAGCAGCACAGGGGATGGCTACACCTTC.

This chain links TRBV29-1 with TRBJ1-1; D unresolved. V gave up 7 bases and J gave up 4 bases, with 7 bases separating them. Germline loops: CDR1 SQVTM, CDR2 ANQGSEA. This CDR3 is built from 10 residues. CDR3: CSAVFTEAFF. The CDR3 nucleotides read TGCAGCGCAGTCTTCACTGAAGCTTTCTTT.

This clonotype was observed at least ten times. The V gene is TRBV2, the J gene TRBJ2-1, with a tentative D call TRBD1 (5 bases). This CDR3 contains 15 residues. CDR1 and CDR2 (germline): SNHLY, FYNNEI. Trimming removed 3 bases from V and 4 bases from J, with 13 bases in between. The DNA for the CDR3 is TGTGCCAGCAGTGAGCGCGGACAACTTTACAATGAGCAGTTCTTC. It specifies CASSERGQLYNEQFF.

This clonotype appeared many times. This chain uses TRBV6-5 with TRBJ2-1; 7 bases align to TRBD1. Germline V gene data show CDR1 as MNHEY and CDR2 as SVGAGI. Trimming at V came to 8 bases and at J to 3 bases, leaving 4 bases not matched to a gene. This CDR3 has 13 residues. The CDR3 nucleotides read TGTGCCAGCGGTCGGGACAGCTACAATGAGCAGTTCTTC. It specifies CASGRDSYNEQFF.

This clonotype was detected many times. The chain recombines TRBV7-2 with TRBJ2-5, with 14 bases that match TRBD2. Germline CDR1 is SGHTA and CDR2 is FQGNSA. V lost 5 bases and J lost 4; bases outside the gene matches: 3. The CDR3 is 15 amino acids. The CDR3 here is CASSLTSGRGETQYF. CDR3 nucleotides: TGTGCCAGCAGCCTGACTAGCGGGAGGGGAGAGACCCAGTACTTC.

This clonotype was counted at least ten times. The CDR3 coding sequence is TGCAGTGCTGGGGACAGTAATAATTCACCCCTCCACTTT. Translated, it gives CSAGDSNNSPLHF. This rearrangement joins TRBV20-1 to TRBJ1-6, with 7 bases aligning to TRBD1. Trimming cost V 5 bases and J 5 bases; bases outside gene matches: 3. The CDR3 runs 13 residues. Per germline, CDR1 DFQATT and CDR2 SNEGSKA (reference sequence).

This clonotype is judged medium-sized (0.01 to 0.1%). V usage is TRBV7-9 and J usage is TRBJ2-3; 8 bases align to TRBD1. CDR1 and CDR2 (germline): SEHNR, FQNEAQ (reference sequence). V shed 4 bases and J 4 bases; nucleotides not matched to a gene: 19. The CDR3 length is 19 residues. CDR3 coding DNA: TGTGCCAGCAGCTCCCCTTTCCTTATCCGGGACAGGAAGGCAGATACGCAGTATTTT. This gives the protein CASSSPFLIRDRKADTQYF. Supplemented by reference TRBV7-9 and TRBJ2-3, the full variable domain reads DTGVSQNPRHKITKRGQNVTFRCDPISEHNRLYWYRQTLGQGPEFLTYFQNEAQLEKSRLLSDRFSAERPKGSFSTLEIQRTEQGDSAMYLCASSSPFLIRDRKADTQYFGPGTRLTVL.

This chain links TRBV20-1 with TRBJ2-2; 7 bases align to TRBD1. Germline trimming cut 2 bases from V and 7 bases from J; bases unmatched to any gene: 16. CDR1 DFQATT and CDR2 SNEGSKA come from the germline V gene (reference sequence). The CDR3 has 17 residues. The CDR3 spells CSARPPGQTLSSGELFF. Written as DNA, the CDR3 is TGCAGTGCTAGACCCCCGGGACAGACCCTTTCGAGCGGGGAGCTGTTTTTT.

A few counts support this clonotype. The chain combines TRBV10-3 with TRBJ1-5; a weak D match, TRBD1 (6 bases). CDR1 ENHRY and CDR2 SYGVKD come from the germline V gene. The CDR3 consists of 14 residues. Trimming removed 6 bases at V and 3 bases at J, with 12 bases between. CDR3 region: CAIRDSGNNQPQHF. Here the CDR3 DNA reads TGTGCCATCAGGGACAGTGGTAACAATCAGCCCCAGCATTTT.

The V call is TRBV23-1, the J call TRBJ2-1; 7 bases map to TRBD1. TRBV23-1 is an open reading frame, and its role is uncertain. Germline trimming cut 3 bases from V and 4 bases from J; bases unmatched to any gene: 9. The CDR3 is 16 amino acids. CDR3 bases: TGCGCCAGCAGTCAGTTCCGGGACAGTCGATACAATGAGCAGTTCTTC. The encoded protein is CASSQFRDSRYNEQFF.

This clonotype was seen repeatedly, ten times or more. CDR3 loop: CASSLGGVQPQHF. The CDR3, as DNA: TGTGCCAGCAGCTTAGGGGGGGTGCAGCCCCAGCATTTT. The genes are TRBV7-2 and TRBJ1-5, with D perhaps matching TRBD1 (5 bases). This CDR3 has 13 residues. Trimming stripped 1 base from V and 7 bases from J, with 8 bases between. Germline V gene data show CDR1 as SGHTA and CDR2 as FQGNSA.

In its sample, this clonotype is medium-sized. The chain joins TRBV4-1 to TRBJ2-5; D not resolved. From germline, CDR1 is MGHRA and CDR2 YSYEKL. The V end was cut by 0 bases, the J end by 5 bases, with 4 bases between. The CDR3 is 12 amino acids. In nucleotides, the CDR3 is TGCGCCAGCAGCCAAGATTTGGAGACCCAGTACTTC. It translates to CASSQDLETQYF.

This clonotype was observed many times. The rearrangement uses TRBV6-2 or TRBV6-3 and TRBJ2-1, with D possibly TRBD2 on 5 matching bases. Looked up from germline, CDR1 is MNHEY and CDR2 is SVGEGT. CDR3 length equals 14 residues. V was trimmed by 0 bases and J by 8 bases, leaving 11 bases between them. CDR3 nucleotide sequence: TGTGCCAGCAGTTACTCACGGCTAGCCTATGAGCAGTTCTTC. It encodes CASSYSRLAYEQFF.

Many counts were recorded for this clonotype. The rearrangement joins TRBV28 to TRBJ1-1; 10 bases match TRBD1. V was clipped by 7 bases and J by 3 bases; unmatched bases: 11. CDR3 size: 16 residues. Germline lookup yields CDR1 MDHEN and CDR2 SYDVKM. The CDR3 region is CASTGRGTGVDTEAFF. The CDR3 DNA follows: TGTGCCAGCACCGGGAGGGGGACAGGGGTCGACACTGAAGCTTTCTTT.

Relative to its sample, this clonotype is medium-sized (0.01 to 0.1%). This chain connects TRBV5-5 to TRBJ2-3; 11 nucleotides agree with TRBD2. The CDR3 spans 17 residues. Germline trimming cut 0 bases from V and 5 bases from J; bases unmatched to any gene: 8. Germline assignment: CDR1 SGHKS and CDR2 YYEKEE (reference sequence). CDR3 sequence (DNA): TGTGCCAGCAGCTTGGGTATAGCGGGGGGGCAGGGAGATACGCAGTATTTT. Protein sequence: CASSLGIAGGQGDTQYF.

This clonotype is medium-sized within its sample. V usage is TRBV6-5 and J usage is TRBJ2-7; D is ambiguous. CDR1 and CDR2 from the germline V gene are MNHEY and SVGAGI. The CDR3 runs 15 residues. V was pared by 5 bases and J by 2 bases, with 16 bases between. CDR3: CASSMVLSKAYEQYF. The CDR3, as DNA: TGTGCCAGCAGTATGGTCCTTAGCAAAGCCTACGAGCAGTACTTC.

At least ten counts were recorded for this clonotype. The chain is built from TRBV4-1 and TRBJ2-3; D gene ambiguous. The CDR3 has 14 amino acids. V was clipped by 3 bases and J by 2 bases, with 9 bases between them. CDR1 and CDR2 from the germline V gene are MGHRA and YSYEKL. In DNA form, the CDR3 reads TGCGCCAGCAGCCATGTTGACTTCACAGATACGCAGTATTTT. This encodes CASSHVDFTDTQYF.

This clonotype was recorded many times. The junction departs from germline at one end; a sequencing error may be responsible. This chain joins TRBV28 and TRBJ2-7; D unresolved. The CDR3 spans 11 residues. Per the germline V gene, CDR1 is MDHEN and CDR2 is SYDVKM. The CDR3 nucleotides read TGTGCGAGCATTACTGGCTACGAGCAGTACTTC. This gives the protein CASITGYEQYF.

This clonotype was picked up a small number of times. One end of the junction is discordant with germline, which a read error may explain. The J gene is TRBJ2-5, the V gene TRBV7-7; a weak D match, TRBD1 (6 bases). The CDR3 spans 14 residues. Germline lookup yields CDR1 SSHAT and CDR2 FNYEAQ (reference sequence). CDR3 region: CASSLRGYQETQYF. DNA for the CDR3: TGTGCTAGCAGCTTGAGGGGGTACCAAGAGACCCAGTACTTC. Looking up the rest from reference TRBV7-7 and TRBJ2-5 gives the full variable domain: GAGVSQSPRYKVTKRGQDVTLRCDPISSHATLYWYQQALGQGPEFLTYFNYEAQPDKSGLPSDRFSAERPEGSISTLTIQRTEQRDSAMYRCASSLRGYQETQYFGPGTRLLVL.

The rearrangement uses TRBV29-1 and TRBJ2-7; 12 bases agree with TRBD1. The trim removed 6 bases at V and 7 bases at J, leaving 10 bases unmatched. This CDR3 has 14 amino acids. In germline, CDR1 is SQVTM, CDR2 ANQGSEA. CDR3 residues: CSVRGTGGSGEQYF. DNA of the CDR3: TGCAGCGTGCGAGGGACAGGGGGCTCCGGGGAGCAGTACTTC.

The chain combines TRBV20-1 with TRBJ2-2; D is undetermined. Trimming cost V 1 base and J 2 bases, with 5 bases left between them. This CDR3 is built from 13 residues. Germline lookup yields CDR1 DFQATT and CDR2 SNEGSKA (reference sequence). In nucleotides, the CDR3 is TGCAGTGCTAGAGGAGGAAACACCGGGGAGCTGTTTTTT. This codes for CSARGGNTGELFF.

This clonotype was recorded at least ten times. The gene calls are TRBV20-1 and TRBJ2-7; D is uncertain. CDR3 length: 15 residues. Trimming pared 5 bases from V and 4 bases from J, leaving 21 bases between. CDR1 and CDR2 (germline): DFQATT, SNEGSKA (reference sequence). The CDR3 here is CSAPSPSLGGYEQYF. As DNA, the CDR3 is TGCAGTGCTCCATCTCCCTCGTTGGGCGGATACGAGCAGTACTTC.

At least ten counts were recorded for this clonotype. This CDR3 reads CASRLSNQPQHF. The CDR3 DNA sequence: TGTGCCAGCAGATTGAGCAATCAGCCCCAGCATTTT. V usage is TRBV28 and J usage is TRBJ1-5; D gene uncertain. This CDR3 is built from 12 residues. Germline V CDR1 and CDR2: MDHEN, SYDVKM. The V gene lost 6 bases and the J gene lost 1 base, with 4 bases spanning the gap.

This clonotype was seen repeatedly, ten times or more. The chain employs TRBV5-1 and TRBJ2-1; the D gene is possibly TRBD2 (6 bases). In germline, CDR1 is SGHRS, CDR2 YFSETQ. This CDR3 contains 15 residues. V was trimmed by 0 bases and J by 0 bases, leaving 7 bases between them. The DNA of the CDR3 is TGCGCCAGCAGCTTGGACGGGAGCTCCTACAATGAGCAGTTCTTC. This encodes CASSLDGSSYNEQFF.

This clonotype was observed at least ten times. This chain uses TRBV4-2 with TRBJ2-3; TRBD1 agrees at 9 bases. CDR1 LGHNA and CDR2 YNFKEQ come from the germline V gene. The CDR3 runs to 15 residues. Trimming cost V 2 bases and J 3 bases; bases outside gene matches: 3. The CDR3 region has the DNA TGTGCCAGCAGCCAAAACAGGGGGCGTACAGATACGCAGTATTTT. Translation: CASSQNRGRTDTQYF.

The genes are TRBV19 and TRBJ1-5; D not certain. Germline V gives CDR1 LNHDA, CDR2 SQIVND (reference sequence). CDR3 length equals 13 residues. V was trimmed by 10 bases and J by 6 bases, leaving 16 bases between them. The CDR3 DNA reads as TGTGCCACCTCTAGAGGGTCAGGTCAGCCCCAGCATTTT. This codes for CATSRGSGQPQHF.

This clonotype was seen many times. The chain uses TRBV29-1 and TRBJ2-5; D call uncertain. The CDR3 spans 15 residues. V dropped 0 bases and J dropped 0 bases, with 11 bases sitting between them. Germline V gene sequence: CDR1 SQVTM, CDR2 ANQGSEA. The CDR3 coding sequence is TGCAGCGTTGAAGATCGACATTCGTACCAAGAGACCCAGTACTTC. This encodes CSVEDRHSYQETQYF.